This entry lists 23 T cell receptor beta chains sequenced from one sample in a study of shared clonotypes between healthy human individuals. Profiled with immunoSEQ multiplex PCR; TCRdb holds only in-frame clones, not every one. The sample lists roughly 2.4 million clones, about 94% occurring once. Sequencing was carried out using naive CD4+ T cells sorted from blood. Subset given: CD45RA+ positively selected. These receptors were obtained from a man younger than 35 in good health.

The chain uses TRBV6-5 and TRBJ2-5; D is tentatively TRBD1 or TRBD2 (6 bases each). CDR3 length: 15 residues. CDR1 and CDR2 (germline): MNHEY, SVGAGI. Between the trimmed V and J ends, which lost 3 bases and 3 bases, there was a span of 14 bases. The CDR3 region is CASSYLSGAEETQYF. The CDR3 DNA reads TGTGCCAGCAGTTATCTATCGGGGGCCGAAGAGACCCAGTACTTC.

The chain carries TRBV4-1 and TRBJ1-4; no clear D gene. Trimming shortened V by 0 bases and J by 0 bases, and 5 bases separated the two germline ends. The CDR3 is 15 amino acids. Germline V CDR1 and CDR2: MGHRA, YSYEKL. CDR3 nucleotide sequence: TGCGCCAGCAGCCAAGAAACGGCAACTAATGAAAAACTGTTTTTT. Translating it yields CASSQETATNEKLFF.

The chain couples TRBV6-1 to TRBJ2-3, with TRBD1 identical over 11 bases. This CDR3 has 16 amino acids. With 2 bases clipped from V and 4 bases from J, the junction kept 5 bases outside the gene matches. Germline loops: CDR1 MNHNS, CDR2 SASEGT. CDR3 region: CASSERDRGVPDTQYF. CDR3 nucleotides: TGTGCCAGCAGTGAAAGGGACAGGGGGGTTCCAGATACGCAGTATTTT.

This clone was observed a single time. The V call is TRBV7-9, the J call TRBJ2-3, with D tentatively TRBD2 (5 bases). The germline gives CDR1 SEHNR, CDR2 FQNEAQ (reference sequence). The CDR3 has 13 residues. The V end was cut by 1 base, the J end by 8 bases, with 10 bases between. CDR3 sequence reads: CASSLGEGVTQYF. The CDR3 nucleotides read TGTGCCAGCAGCTTAGGAGAGGGAGTTACGCAGTATTTT.

The chain uses TRBV5-1 and TRBJ1-1; no firm D call. This CDR3 comprises 13 residues. Per germline, CDR1 SGHRS and CDR2 YFSETQ. Deletions cut 0 bases from V and 7 bases from J, with 10 bases between. For the CDR3, the DNA is TGCGCCAGCAGCTTGGACGCTCGGGGTGAAGCTTTCTTT. Its translation: CASSLDARGEAFF. Variable domain in full (rest from reference TRBV5-1 and TRBJ1-1): KAGVTQTPRYLIKTRGQQVTLSCSPISGHRSVSWYQQTPGQGLQFLFEYFSETQRNKGNFPGRFSGRQFSNSRSEMNVSTLELGDSALYLCASSLDARGEAFFGQGTRLTVV.

The gene calls are TRBV27 and TRBJ2-2; TRBD1 matches at 8 bases. The V segment lost 7 bases and the J segment 4 bases; nucleotides outside the gene matches: 5. The CDR3 is 14 amino acids. Germline loops: CDR1 MNHEY, CDR2 SMNVEV (reference sequence). The CDR3 reads CASTLGQGTGELFF. CDR3 nucleotide sequence: TGTGCCAGCACCCTTGGACAGGGCACCGGGGAGCTGTTTTTT.

V is TRBV10-3 and J is TRBJ1-2; unclear D gene. The germline V gene has CDR1 ENHRY and CDR2 SYGVKD. Trimming stripped 6 bases from V and 6 bases from J, with 11 bases between. The CDR3 is 12 residues long. CDR3 nucleotides: TGTGCCATCAGCGGTGGGATGGATGGCTACACCTTC. As protein: CAISGGMDGYTF.

The chain recombines TRBV19 with TRBJ2-3; 15 bases line up with TRBD2. Trimming removed 5 bases from V and 4 bases from J; junction bases left unmatched: 4. The V gene's germline CDR1 is LNHDA and CDR2 SQIVND (reference sequence). This CDR3 region has 16 residues. The DNA for the CDR3 is TGTGCCAGTAGTGGACTAGCGGGGGGGATAGCAGATACGCAGTATTTT. Its translation is CASSGLAGGIADTQYF.

The chain couples TRBV27 to TRBJ2-4; D is perhaps TRBD1 (6 bases). Germline loops: CDR1 MNHEY, CDR2 SMNVEV (reference sequence). With 5 bases removed from V and 7 bases from J, the gap between germline ends came to 24 bases. There are 17 residues in the CDR3. The CDR3 sequence: CASSPRTEPTAGNIQYF. The CDR3 DNA sequence: TGTGCCAGCAGTCCAAGGACAGAACCTACAGCCGGGAACATTCAGTACTTC.

J is TRBJ2-5 and V is TRBV7-2; 8 positions match TRBD2. V gave up 1 base and J gave up 13 bases; unmatched junction bases: 11. Per germline, CDR1 SGHTA and CDR2 FQGNSA. The CDR3 totals 14 residues. The CDR3 DNA reads TGTGCCAGCAGCTTAGAGTCCGGGGGGGCGGCCCGGTACTTC. Amino acid sequence: CASSLESGGAARYF.

The DNA for the CDR3 is TGTGCCTGGAGTGTATACGGCGACCACTCCTACAATGAGCAGTTCTTC. This gives the protein CAWSVYGDHSYNEQFF. V is TRBV30 and J is TRBJ2-1, with unresolved D. Trimming removed 0 bases from V and 0 bases from J, with 12 bases in between. CDR1 GTSNPN and CDR2 SVGIG come from the germline V gene (reference sequence). The CDR3 has 16 amino acids. Variable domain in full (rest from reference TRBV30 and TRBJ2-1): SQTIHQWPATLVQPVGSPLSLECTVEGTSNPNLYWYRQAAGRGLQLLFYSVGIGQISSEVPQNLSASRPQDRQFILSSKKLLLSDSGFYLCAWSVYGDHSYNEQFFGPGTRLTVL.

The chain employs TRBV29-1 and TRBJ1-1; D is perhaps TRBD1 (5 bases). V lost 2 bases and J lost 1, with 17 bases in between. The length of the CDR3 is 16 residues. Germline V CDR1 and CDR2: SQVTM, ANQGSEA. The CDR3 reads CSVESVRGPSNTEAFF. For the CDR3, the DNA is TGCAGCGTTGAAAGCGTTAGGGGACCCTCGAACACTGAAGCTTTCTTT.

The chain has TRBV6-1 and TRBJ2-7; 8 bases line up with TRBD1. The V segment lost 6 bases and the J segment 4 bases; nucleotides outside the gene matches: 5. The CDR3 has 13 amino acids. CDR1 and CDR2 from the germline V gene are MNHNS and SASEGT. The DNA for the CDR3 is TGTGCCAGCAGAAAGACAGGGGTGTACGAGCAGTACTTC. Translated: CASRKTGVYEQYF.

The chain combines TRBV5-1 with TRBJ2-2; 8 positions match TRBD1. Germline V gene lookup returns CDR1 SGHRS and CDR2 YFSETQ. With 4 bases clipped from V and 5 bases from J, the junction kept 10 bases outside the gene matches. This CDR3 comprises 16 residues. This CDR3 reads CASSRTDRGTTGELFF. The CDR3 nucleotides read TGCGCCAGCAGCCGGACAGACAGGGGAACGACCGGGGAGCTGTTTTTT. The full variable domain, completed using reference TRBV5-1 and TRBJ2-2, is KAGVTQTPRYLIKTRGQQVTLSCSPISGHRSVSWYQQTPGQGLQFLFEYFSETQRNKGNFPGRFSGRQFSNSRSEMNVSTLELGDSALYLCASSRTDRGTTGELFFGEGSRLTVL.

J is TRBJ2-5 and V is TRBV28; a possible D gene is TRBD2 (6 bases). Deletions cut 5 bases from V and 5 bases from J, with 12 bases between. The length of the CDR3 is 13 residues. Per germline, CDR1 MDHEN and CDR2 SYDVKM. This chain's CDR3 is CASSPASGETQYF. CDR3 nucleotides: TGTGCCAGCAGTCCAGCGAGCGGGGAGACCCAGTACTTC.

The chain links TRBV15 to TRBJ2-2, with D unclear. V dropped 7 bases and J dropped 0 bases, with 9 bases sitting between them. This CDR3 is built from 14 residues. Germline lookup yields CDR1 LNHNV and CDR2 YYDKDF (reference sequence). DNA of the CDR3: TGTGCCACCACCGGCTACGCGAACACCGGGGAGCTGTTTTTT. It encodes CATTGYANTGELFF.

The rearrangement uses TRBV19 and TRBJ2-1; 7 bases are a match to TRBD1. This CDR3 comprises 12 residues. V gave up 5 bases and J gave up 10 bases; unmatched junction bases: 5. The germline gives CDR1 LNHDA, CDR2 SQIVND (reference sequence). The CDR3 DNA reads TGTGCCAGTAGTGTACAGGGGATGGAGCAGTTCTTC. Translating gives CASSVQGMEQFF.

The chain joins TRBV12-5 to TRBJ2-2; tentatively, D is TRBD1 (8 bases). The CDR3 is made up of 16 amino acids. V lost 0 bases and J 7 bases, leaving 15 bases between the germline ends. Looked up from germline, CDR1 is LGHNT and CDR2 is FRNRAP. This chain's CDR3 is CASGLVLTGEGGELFF. DNA of the CDR3: TGTGCTAGTGGTTTGGTACTGACAGGGGAGGGCGGGGAGCTGTTTTTT.

The chain links TRBV7-9 to TRBJ2-5, with D maybe TRBD2 (6 bases). V dropped 0 bases and J dropped 5 bases, with 13 bases sitting between them. Germline V gene data show CDR1 as SEHNR and CDR2 as FQNEAQ (reference sequence). The CDR3 is 15 amino acids. The CDR3 coding sequence is TGTGCCAGCAGCTTAGCGGGCCCAGGGAGGGAGACCCAGTACTTC. It is translated as CASSLAGPGRETQYF.

This clone appeared once. A read error may explain this, as a much larger clone is one base away. This CDR3 is also generated by other DNA sequences in the sample. The chain recombines TRBV11-2 with TRBJ2-7; D is undetermined. V was trimmed by 3 bases and J by 4 bases, leaving 4 bases between them. The CDR3 has 11 residues. CDR1 and CDR2 from the germline V gene are SGHAT and FQNNGV. The CDR3 nucleotides read TGTGCCAGCAGCTTGGCTTACGAGCAGTACTTC. It yields the protein CASSLAYEQYF.

CDR3 bases: TGTGCCAGCTCACCCGGGCCGAGTACCCGCTACACCTTC. It translates to CASSPGPSTRYTF. This sequence joins TRBV18 and TRBJ1-2; no definite D call. V was clipped by 3 bases and J by 9 bases, with 14 bases between them. This CDR3 comprises 13 residues. Germline V lookup: CDR1 KGHSH, CDR2 LQKENI. The complete variable domain, with remaining parts taken from reference TRBV18 and TRBJ1-2, reads NAGVMQNPRHLVRRRGQEARLRCSPMKGHSHVYWYRQLPEEGLKFMVYLQKENIIDESGMPKERFSAEFPKEGPSILRIQQVVRGDSAAYFCASSPGPSTRYTFGSGTRLTVV.

The chain links TRBV5-4 to TRBJ1-1; the D is unclear. The CDR3 loop spans 16 amino acids. The V end was cut by 0 bases, the J end by 0 bases, with 12 bases between. CDR1 SGHNT and CDR2 YYREEE come from the germline V gene (reference sequence). The CDR3: CASSLGGGGMNTEAFF. The CDR3 DNA reads as TGTGCCAGCAGCTTGGGTGGTGGAGGGATGAACACTGAAGCTTTCTTT.

The chain has TRBV6-5 and TRBJ1-1; tentatively, D is TRBD1 (5 bases). The germline V gene encodes CDR1 MNHEY and CDR2 SVGAGI. V shed 1 base and J shed 7 bases, with 10 bases lying between them. The CDR3 covers 13 residues. In DNA form, the CDR3 reads TGTGCCAGCAGTTACTTATCAGGGAATGAAGCTTTCTTT. Protein product: CASSYLSGNEAFF.